These T cell receptor beta chains were read from a single sample in a study of STAT5B mutations in CD4+ large granular lymphocyte leukemia. The table came from immunoSEQ multiplex PCR; TCRdb's copy has only in-frame clones and leaves some out. The table records 30,000 to 40,000 clones, more than 70% of them present only once. The sample was CD4+ T cells from blood buffy coats. The origin of the receptors is a human donor in good health. CDR3s include the opening cysteine and the closing phenylalanine or tryptophan. The D gene is left open where the match is weak. Clone sizes are given selectively: once, few, many, or a class where the clone is expanded.

clone_size,j_call,v_call,d_call,cdr3_aa,cdr3_nt
.,TRBJ1-3,TRBV5-5,.,CASSLEAGRSNTIYF,TGTGCCAGCAGCTTGGAAGCGGGACGGTCAAACACCATATATTTT
once,TRBJ1-5,TRBV6-1,.,CASSEGLGDNQPQHF,TGTGCCAGCAGTGAAGGGTTGGGTGACAATCAGCCCCAGCATTTT
.,TRBJ1-1,TRBV15,.,CATSGHSWSTEAFF,TGTGCCACCTCAGGTCATTCCTGGAGCACTGAAGCTTTCTTT
once,TRBJ1-5,TRBV30,TRBD1,CAWNTGDGQPQHF,TGTGCCTGGAACACAGGGGATGGTCAGCCCCAGCATTTT
.,TRBJ2-7,TRBV27,TRBD1,CASSLFPGQGEQYF,TGTGCCAGCAGTTTATTCCCTGGACAGGGAGAGCAGTACTTC
.,TRBJ2-3,TRBV9,TRBD1,CASSPDNRGQADTQYF,TGTGCCAGCAGCCCCGACAACAGGGGGCAAGCGGATACGCAGTATTTT
.,TRBJ1-1,TRBV10-3,.,CAISEVGGTLEAFF,TGTGCCATCAGTGAAGTTGGGGGCACTCTTGAAGCTTTCTTT
.,TRBJ2-2,TRBV4-1,TRBD2,CASSQDPTSGRSRGGPGELFF,TGCGCCAGCAGCCAAGATCCCACTAGCGGGAGAAGTCGAGGGGGCCCCGGGGAGCTGTTTTTT
once,TRBJ2-3,TRBV10-3,TRBD2,CAITARGTDTQYF,TGTGCCATCACGGCGCGGGGGACAGATACGCAGTATTTT
.,TRBJ1-2,TRBV7-9,.,CASSLGMERQRGYTF,TGTGCCAGCAGCTTAGGTATGGAGCGCCAGAGGGGCTACACCTTC
.,TRBJ1-2,TRBV7-2,TRBD1,CASSLEGQAYGYTF,TGTGCCAGCAGCTTAGAAGGACAGGCCTATGGCTACACCTTC
.,TRBJ1-1,TRBV4-1,TRBD1,CASSQADRDFILSRTEAFF,TGCGCCAGCAGCCAAGCGGACAGGGACTTTATTCTATCGAGGACTGAAGCTTTCTTT
once,TRBJ2-7,TRBV7-8,.,CASSPMSWGRNYEQYF,TGTGCCAGCAGCCCCATGAGTTGGGGCCGGAACTACGAGCAGTACTTC
.,TRBJ1-2,TRBV4-3,.,CASSQDGWNAGYTF,TGCGCCAGCAGCCAAGATGGGTGGAACGCTGGCTACACCTTC
.,TRBJ1-6,TRBV14,.,CASSQDVFGSSPLHF,TGTGCCAGCAGCCAAGATGTCTTCGGGAGTTCACCCCTCCACTTT
.,TRBJ2-7,TRBV19,.,CASSRQGYEQYF,TGTGCCTCAAGTCGTCAGGGCTACGAGCAGTACTTC
once,TRBJ1-2,TRBV5-1,TRBD1,CASSLEGAGGSGYTF,TGCGCCAGCAGCTTGGAAGGGGCAGGGGGGAGTGGCTACACCTTC
.,TRBJ2-7,TRBV9,TRBD1,CASSVAGQGSWNEQYF,TGTGCCAGCAGCGTAGCAGGACAGGGGTCGTGGAACGAGCAGTACTTC
.,TRBJ2-1,TRBV7-6,TRBD2,CASSLAGLAGVGEQFF,TGTGCCAGCAGCTTAGCAGGACTAGCGGGAGTAGGGGAGCAGTTCTTC
.,TRBJ2-7,TRBV7-2,TRBD2,CASSSGLAGGGYEQYF,TGTGCCAGCAGCTCGGGACTAGCGGGAGGGGGTTACGAGCAGTACTTC
.,TRBJ2-1,TRBV4-1,.,CASSQEADEQFF,TGCGCCAGCAGCCAAGAGGCGGATGAGCAGTTCTTC
.,TRBJ1-1,TRBV5-4,.,CASSLQGSGEAFF,TGTGCCAGCAGCTTGCAGGGCAGTGGAGAGGCTTTCTTT
.,TRBJ2-1,TRBV9,.,CASSVGLPADEQFF,TGTGCCAGCAGCGTCGGGCTTCCGGCCGATGAGCAGTTCTTC
.,TRBJ2-3,TRBV7-2,.,CASDRTDTQYF,TGTGCCAGCGATAGGACAGATACGCAGTATTTT
.,TRBJ2-5,TRBV21-1,.,CASRPGGLQETQYF,TGTGCCAGCAGGCCAGGGGGCTTACAAGAGACCCAGTACTTC
.,TRBJ1-6,TRBV18,.,CASSPLPAANNSPLHF,TGTGCCAGCTCACCGTTACCGGCAGCGAATAATTCACCCCTCCACTTT
.,TRBJ1-1,TRBV7-2,.,CASSPFMGETEAFF,TGTGCCAGCAGCCCATTTATGGGGGAAACTGAAGCTTTCTTT
.,TRBJ1-6,TRBV6-6,.,CASSYDSPLHF,TGTGCCAGCAGTTACGATTCACCCCTCCACTTT
.,TRBJ2-1,TRBV7-2,.,CASSPGRAVESYNEQFF,TGTGCCAGCAGCCCCGGGCGGGCAGTGGAGTCCTACAATGAGCAGTTCTTC
.,TRBJ1-1,TRBV5-8,.,CASSLDQGMNTEAFF,TGTGCCAGCAGCTTGGACCAGGGTATGAACACTGAAGCTTTCTTT
once,TRBJ2-7,TRBV7-9,.,CASSRTYEQYF,TGTGCCAGCAGCCGAACCTACGAGCAGTACTTC
.,TRBJ1-1,TRBV5-6,.,CASSRGGTLNTEAFF,TGTGCCAGCAGCCGTGGAGGCACCTTGAACACTGAAGCTTTCTTT
once,TRBJ1-4,TRBV27,.,CASSSAQGLGEKLFF,TGTGCCAGCAGTTCCGCCCAGGGGCTGGGGGAAAAACTGTTTTTT
few,TRBJ2-6,TRBV4-1,.,CASSQEGWNSGANVLTF,TGCGCCAGCAGCCAAGAAGGCTGGAACTCTGGGGCCAACGTCCTGACTTTC
.,TRBJ2-3,TRBV7-2,.,CASSLVTRFPTDTQYF,TGTGCCAGCAGCTTAGTTACTCGATTTCCCACAGATACGCAGTATTTT
.,TRBJ1-1,TRBV15,.,CATSRGRGMNTEAFF,TGTGCCACCAGCAGGGGAAGGGGAATGAACACTGAAGCTTTCTTT
.,TRBJ1-3,TRBV18,.,CASSSDGLGNTIYF,TGTGCCAGCTCGTCTGACGGTCTAGGAAACACCATATATTTT
.,TRBJ1-5,TRBV5-5,.,CASSPGLIGNQPQHF,TGTGCCAGCAGCCCTGGACTTATAGGCAATCAGCCCCAGCATTTT
.,TRBJ1-4,TRBV19,.,CASRTNQQGSQLFF,TGTGCCAGCCGGACAAACCAGCAAGGATCCCAACTGTTTTTT
.,TRBJ2-5,TRBV2,TRBD1,CASSPMTGGEETQYF,TGTGCCAGCAGTCCGATGACAGGGGGAGAAGAGACCCAGTACTTC
.,TRBJ2-1,TRBV5-4,TRBD2,CASSFAFGAGDYNEQFF,TGTGCCAGCAGCTTTGCCTTTGGAGCGGGAGACTACAATGAGCAGTTCTTC
.,TRBJ2-7,TRBV7-9,TRBD1,CASSLRQGGEQYF,TGTGCCAGCAGCTTACGACAGGGTGGGGAGCAGTACTTC
.,TRBJ2-3,TRBV5-1,TRBD2,CASSLDRLAGLTDTQYF,TGCGCCAGCAGCTTGGATCGCCTAGCGGGCCTCACAGATACGCAGTATTTT